The 5 T cell receptor beta chains below all came from one sample that was sequenced in a study of beta chain features in type 1 diabetes. Sequenced material consisted of expressed TCRB transcripts (all of the isolated RNA was reverse transcribed). The data were produced by immunoSEQ multiplex PCR, yet TCRdb's version contains in-frame clones alone and is incomplete. In the table there are hundreds of thousands of clones, 13% of which are singletons. The antigens for these receptors are not known. Regarding the study as a whole: TCRB CDR3s were moderately but significantly shorter in Type 1 diabetes patients in all four CD4+ subsets.

Sample: naive CD4+ T cells from blood. The receptors were gathered from a man aged 18 to 30 with type 1 diabetes.

The CDR3 loop reads CASSLSYSMTDTQYF. CDR3 coding DNA: TGTGCCAGCAGTTTATCGTATTCGATGACAGATACGCAGTATTTT. The chain has TRBV27 and TRBJ2-3, with no clear D. Germline CDR1 reads MNHEY; CDR2 reads SMNVEV (reference sequence). The CDR3 consists of 15 residues. Trimming removed 0 bases at V and 3 bases at J, with 10 bases between.

J is TRBJ1-6 and V is TRBV2; no definite D call. This CDR3 has 14 amino acids. The germline V gene has CDR1 SNHLY and CDR2 FYNNEI. Trimming shortened V by 3 bases and J by 11 bases, and 14 bases separated the two germline ends. Here the CDR3 DNA reads TGTGCCAGCAGTGACCGGGTCGAGGGTCCACCCCTCCACTTT. Its translation is CASSDRVEGPPLHF.

Comment on this clone: Other DNA sequences in the same sample also yield this CDR3. This chain uses TRBV2 with TRBJ1-1, with 8 bases lining up with TRBD1. The ends lost 7 bases at V and 1 base at J; junction bases unmatched: 2. The CDR3 totals 13 residues. Germline loops: CDR1 SNHLY, CDR2 FYNNEI. CDR3 in amino acids: CASTGTGNTEAFF. CDR3 coding DNA: TGTGCCAGCACCGGGACAGGGAACACTGAAGCTTTCTTT.

This clone was seen a few times. The V gene is TRBV6-6, the J gene TRBJ2-1, with D possibly TRBD2 on 5 matching bases. The ends were cut back, 4 bases at V and 2 bases at J, with 6 bases in the middle. The CDR3 is 13 amino acids. Germline values: CDR1 MNHNY, CDR2 SVGAGI (reference sequence). The CDR3 nucleotides are TGTGCCAGCAGTTTCGGGGCCTACAATGAGCAGTTCTTC. Translation gives CASSFGAYNEQFF.

The chain employs TRBV5-4 and TRBJ2-7, with 7 nucleotides matching TRBD1. The V gene end was trimmed by 4 bases and the J gene end by 0 bases; junction bases not matched to a gene: 7. CDR1 and CDR2 (germline): SGHNT, YYREEE (reference sequence). The CDR3 is 15 amino acids. This CDR3 is CASSHKDRPSYEQYF. The CDR3 bases are TGTGCCAGCAGCCATAAGGACAGGCCCTCCTACGAGCAGTACTTC. Together with reference TRBV5-4 and TRBJ2-7, the CDR3 gives the full variable domain: ETGVTQSPTHLIKTRGQQVTLRCSSQSGHNTVSWYQQALGQGPQFIFQYYREEENGRGNFPPRFSGLQFPNYSSELNVNALELDDSALYLCASSHKDRPSYEQYFGPGTRLTVT.